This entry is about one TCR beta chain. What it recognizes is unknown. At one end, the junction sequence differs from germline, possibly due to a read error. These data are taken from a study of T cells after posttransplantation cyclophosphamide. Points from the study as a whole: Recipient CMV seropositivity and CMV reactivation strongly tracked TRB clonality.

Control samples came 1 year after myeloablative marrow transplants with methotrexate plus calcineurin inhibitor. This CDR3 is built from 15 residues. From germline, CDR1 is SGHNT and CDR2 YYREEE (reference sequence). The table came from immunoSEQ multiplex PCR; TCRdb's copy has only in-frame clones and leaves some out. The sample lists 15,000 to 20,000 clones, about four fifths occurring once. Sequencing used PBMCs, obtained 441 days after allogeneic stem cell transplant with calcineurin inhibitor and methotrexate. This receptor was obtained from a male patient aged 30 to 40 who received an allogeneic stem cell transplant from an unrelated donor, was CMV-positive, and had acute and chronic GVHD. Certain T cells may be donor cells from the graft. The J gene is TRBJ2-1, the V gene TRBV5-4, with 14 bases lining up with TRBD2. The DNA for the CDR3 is TGCGCCAGCAGCCTCGGGACTAGCGGGAGAAGTGAGCAGTTCTTC. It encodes CASSLGTSGRSEQFF.